This TCR beta chain was documented in a study of blood T cell repertoires in COVID-19. Produced via immunoSEQ multiplex PCR; TCRdb's table is partial and in-frame only. The table has a few hundred thousand clones, about 91% seen once; the top ten hold roughly 5%. V gave up 3 bases and J gave up 5 bases; unmatched junction bases: 4. Germline V lookup: CDR1 KGHSH, CDR2 LQKENI. The CDR3 loop spans 15 amino acids. The V and J genes are TRBV18 and TRBJ2-2; TRBD1 matches 9 bases. This receptor was identified in a woman aged 40 to 50 who had recovered from COVID-19. The source material was peripheral blood. CDR3 DNA: TGTGCCAGCTCACCCGGGACAGGGTGGACCGGGGAGCTGTTTTTT. Its translation is CASSPGTGWTGELFF.